This T cell receptor beta chain emerged from a study of cytomegalovirus exposure and HLA in healthy donors. Study-wide results and caveats: A missense DCLRE1C variant was associated with V- and J-gene trimming of TCR beta chains in a later analysis, and an independent cohort replicated the association.

This PCR relied on a set of 60 Vbeta primers and 13 Jbeta primers. The repertoire was sequenced with immunoSEQ multiplex PCR; TCRdb's copy has only in-frame clones and lacks some. The table includes approximately 110,000 clones, about 79% detected once. This CDR3 comprises 14 residues. Germline V gives CDR1 SGHDT, CDR2 YYEEEE. The V gene end was trimmed by 4 bases and the J gene end by 3 bases; junction bases not matched to a gene: 4. Comments on this clone: Its antigen is as yet unknown.

The sample comprised PBMCs. The chain is built from TRBV5-6 and TRBJ2-5; 9 bases align to TRBD2. The receptor comes from a middle-aged man in good health and CMV-seropositive. CDR3 amino acids: CASSTGLAEETQYF. DNA of the CDR3: TGTGCCAGCAGCACGGGACTAGCAGAAGAGACCCAGTACTTC.